This is a list of T cell receptor beta chains from one sample in a study of T cell responses to AZD1222 COVID-19 vaccine. Profiling relied on immunoSEQ multiplex PCR, and the TCRdb table lists in-frame clones only, not all of them. Among 90,000 to 150,000 clones, around 85% were seen once, and the ten largest hold roughly 2.6%. Sequencing used peripheral blood, obtained on day 0 of AZD1222 vaccination. These receptors were collected from an adult in good health. The conserved cysteine and the conserved F or W are not part of the CDR3 here. The size of a clone is reported for some rows only, either as once, few or many, or as a class for expanded clones.

clone_size | v_call | cdr3_aa
- | TRBV13 | ASRSRARSPLH
- | TRBV27 | ASSSSPTLNEKLF
- | TRBV3-1/TRBV3-2 | ASSPEVARFDEQY
- | TRBV27 | ASSPTGGQGYSNQPQH
- | TRBV4-1 | ASSQDPGPNTDTQY
- | TRBV11-3 | ASSLDLAGGNEQF
- | TRBV4-2 | ASAQASGTRFLYNEQF
- | TRBV30 | AYLGAGTGEQY
- | TRBV6-5 | ASSQGLVGWQY
- | TRBV7-3 | ASSSPPTGTSGTGELF
- | TRBV28 | ASSLFDRGRSGYT
- | TRBV6-6 | ASRRGGGNTEAF
- | TRBV6-5 | AIRGLAESHYEQY
- | TRBV6-5 | ASKLVQGEAF
- | TRBV11-2 | ASSSGTASYNEQF
- | TRBV11-2 | ASSLPFYEQY
few | TRBV30 | AWSGPETVRVNEQF
- | TRBV5-1 | ASSRNSRGDEKLF
- | TRBV5-1 | ASSLRENTGELF
- | TRBV5-1 | ASSFGTGNNSPLH
- | TRBV7-3 | ASSLTGKSNSPLH
few | TRBV2 | ASSENGGGNQPQH
- | TRBV5-1 | ASSAGNTDTQY
- | TRBV30 | AWRRTSGRAAAQY
- | TRBV5-1 | ASSFSFGGELF
- | TRBV7-8 | ASSLAGPRGLGGGYT